This note documents a single T cell receptor (beta chain) sequence. Its antigen is not identified. The sample is drawn from a study of T cells after yellow fever vaccination. Study findings and constraints: Researchers noted that a small share of clonotypes showed up in both CD4 and CD8 compartments. Contamination by abundant bulk-population clonotypes could be present in FACS-sorted repertoires. The study found a weaker secondary response that peaked faster, day 5 versus 15.

CDR3 length equals 13 residues. Germline CDR1 is MNHEY and CDR2 is SMNVEV (reference sequence). Trimming left V 6 bases short and J 6 bases short, with 14 bases between. The 5'RACE template-switching step produced TCR cDNA and added a universal primer site and UMIs. TCRdb called the 5' RACE reads again in MiXCR, with one record for every CDR3 protein. Here the sample spans some 400,000 distinct CDR3 sequences, under 20% being singletons. Sample: PBMCs, taken before the yellow fever booster vaccination. V is TRBV27 and J is TRBJ2-5, with TRBD2 as a possible D gene (5 bases). The TCR comes from a man aged 18 to 29 who received the YFV17D yellow fever vaccine. The CDR3 DNA reads as TGTGCCAGCAGAGATGAGAGGGTTCAGACCCAGTACTTC. Translation: CASRDERVQTQYF.